The 9 T cell receptor beta chains in this list originate from one sample, sequenced in a study of T cell changes during pregnancy in multiple sclerosis. Using immunoSEQ multiplex PCR, the repertoire was profiled, and TCRdb retains in-frame clones only, with some absent. The sample shows roughly 40,000 clones, about 85% of them seen only once. The source was CD4+ T cells from peripheral blood mononuclear cells, collected after pregnancy. Receptor source: a female donor with multiple sclerosis, enrolled in a pregnancy study.

The chain joins TRBV2 to TRBJ2-7; TRBD2 might be the D (7 bases). The CDR3 is made up of 16 amino acids. Germline V gives CDR1 SNHLY, CDR2 FYNNEI. Trimming shortened V by 5 bases and J by 0 bases, and 17 bases separated the two germline ends. DNA for the CDR3: TGTGCCAGCAGTCCGGGCGGGGGCCGGGGCTCCTACGAGCAGTACTTC. Translated: CASSPGGGRGSYEQYF.

This chain uses TRBV11-3 with TRBJ2-1; D gene unclear. Trimming removed 2 bases at V and 8 bases at J, with 7 bases between. Germline CDR1 SGHNT, CDR2 YENEEA. The CDR3 has 12 amino acids. CDR3 nucleotide sequence: TGTGCCAGCAGCTTACAGGAACATGAGCAGTTCTTC. Protein: CASSLQEHEQFF. Together with reference TRBV11-3 and TRBJ2-1, the CDR3 gives the full variable domain: EAGVVQSPRYKIIEKKQPVAFWCNPISGHNTLYWYLQNLGQGPELLIRYENEEAVDDSQLPKDRFSAERLKGVDSTLKIQPAELGDSAVYLCASSLQEHEQFFGPGTRLTVL.

The chain has TRBV30 and TRBJ2-2; maybe TRBD1 (5 bases). This CDR3 contains 13 residues. The germline CDR1 and CDR2 sequences are GTSNPN and SVGIG (reference sequence). The V gene lost 0 bases and the J gene lost 9 bases, with 11 bases spanning the gap. CDR3 amino acids: CAWSVQAGRELFF. The CDR3 DNA follows: TGTGCCTGGAGTGTACAGGCTGGCCGGGAGCTGTTTTTT.

The V call is TRBV5-4, the J call TRBJ1-1; the D gene is possibly TRBD1 (5 bases). Germline CDR1 reads SGHNT; CDR2 reads YYREEE (reference sequence). The ends were cut back, 0 bases at V and 5 bases at J, with 14 bases in the middle. The CDR3 runs 15 residues. Here the CDR3 reads CASSLGGGAGTEAFF. DNA of the CDR3: TGTGCCAGCAGCTTGGGAGGAGGGGCGGGGACTGAAGCTTTCTTT.

The chain couples TRBV19 to TRBJ2-7; possible D gene TRBD2, 5 bases. The CDR3 is made up of 13 amino acids. The V gene's germline CDR1 is LNHDA and CDR2 SQIVND (reference sequence). Trimming stripped 3 bases from V and 4 bases from J, with 10 bases between. The CDR3: CASSIGGRYEQYF. The CDR3 DNA follows: TGTGCCAGTAGTATTGGCGGGCGGTACGAGCAGTACTTC.

The chain joins TRBV19 to TRBJ1-2, with a weak D call TRBD1 (6 bases). V gave up 4 bases and J gave up 2 bases, with 11 bases separating them. Germline assignment: CDR1 LNHDA and CDR2 SQIVND (reference sequence). CDR3 length: 14 amino acids. This chain's CDR3 is CASSKNRANYGYTF. In DNA, the CDR3 is TGTGCCAGTAGTAAGAACAGGGCCAACTATGGCTACACCTTC.

CDR3 in DNA: TGTGCCAGCAGCCTTACGTTACAGGGGCGGGCAAAGCAGTACTTC. Translation gives CASSLTLQGRAKQYF. The V and J genes are TRBV5-4 and TRBJ2-7; the match to TRBD1 covers 7 bases. Looked up from germline, CDR1 is SGHNT and CDR2 is YYREEE (reference sequence). CDR3 length: 15 residues. V lost 4 bases, J lost 8 bases, and 15 bases stayed unmatched. The whole variable domain, remainder taken from reference TRBV5-4 and TRBJ2-7, is ETGVTQSPTHLIKTRGQQVTLRCSSQSGHNTVSWYQQALGQGPQFIFQYYREEENGRGNFPPRFSGLQFPNYSSELNVNALELDDSALYLCASSLTLQGRAKQYFGPGTRLTVT.

In this sample, this clone turned up once. CDR3 sequence reads: CASSQAGLNYGYTF. In DNA, the CDR3 is TGCGCCAGCAGCCAGGCCGGGTTAAACTATGGCTACACCTTC. The V call is TRBV4-1, the J call TRBJ1-2; D not resolved. CDR1 MGHRA and CDR2 YSYEKL come from the germline V gene. V was pared by 3 bases and J by 2 bases, with 10 bases between. The CDR3 runs 14 residues.

This clone came up once. The chain employs TRBV7-9 and TRBJ2-1; possible D gene TRBD1, 6 bases. Trimming shortened V by 1 base and J by 2 bases, and 12 bases separated the two germline ends. Germline values: CDR1 SEHNR, CDR2 FQNEAQ (reference sequence). The CDR3 sequence is 16 residues long. CDR3 residues: CASSLVGAGAYNEQFF. The DNA of the CDR3 is TGTGCCAGCAGCTTAGTTGGGGCAGGGGCCTACAATGAGCAGTTCTTC.